This T cell receptor (beta chain) is drawn from a study of blood T cell repertoires in COVID-19. The overall study: PBMCs, B-cell-depleted T cells, or T cells provided the cDNA or gDNA that made up the material.

The CDR3 consists of 15 residues. Germline loops: CDR1 SGHTA, CDR2 FQGNSA. V shed 0 bases and J shed 4 bases, with 12 bases lying between them. Someone with COVID-19 had been met by exposed participants within 2 weeks before study entry. Authors' processing steps: From reference gene primer amplification, estimates of nucleated cell counts were derived. The repertoire was sequenced with immunoSEQ multiplex PCR; TCRdb's copy has only in-frame clones and lacks some. From that table come the V and J calls and clone size; the DNA was used to work out D and trimming. The sample records some 270,000 clones, approximately 84% being singletons.

The sample was PBMCs or T cells enriched from blood (not recorded which). This TCR was sampled from a woman between 45 and 65 years old who had been exposed to COVID-19. The rearrangement links TRBV7-2 to TRBJ2-5; maybe TRBD1 (5 bases). This CDR3 reads CASSLAGAQGETQYF. The CDR3 DNA is TGTGCCAGCAGCTTAGCTGGGGCGCAGGGAGAGACCCAGTACTTC.